This is a list of T cell receptor beta chains from one sample in a study. TCRdb reanalysed the RT-PCR reads using MiXCR and keeps one entry per CDR3 protein. Among 650,000 to 800,000 distinct CDR3 sequences listed, over 12% were seen once. What was sequenced was memory CD4+ T cells from blood. The receptors were sampled from a female donor in good health, serving as a healthy control. Each CDR3 is given with its conserved first and last residue. A D gene is named only where the DNA matches it firmly. Part of the rows lack a size; the others show once, few, many or a class for expanded clones.

cdr3_length j_call clone_size v_call d_call cdr3_nt cdr3_aa
15 TRBJ2-1 NA TRBV20-1 NA TGCAGTGCTAGGACAGGTGAAAAGATAGGCAATGAGCAGTTCTTC CSARTGEKIGNEQFF
16 TRBJ2-3 NA TRBV5-1 NA TGCGCCAGCAGCTTGGCGTCGAGCGGAGTTACAGATACGCAGTATTTT CASSLASSGVTDTQYF
16 TRBJ2-7 NA TRBV5-1 TRBD2 TGCGCCAGCAGCTTGGAGACTAGCGGGGGACCCTACGAGCAGTACTTC CASSLETSGGPYEQYF
13 TRBJ1-1 NA TRBV7-3 TRBD1 TGTGCCAGCAGCTTAGGATCGACAGGGGTTGCTTTCTTT CASSLGSTGVAFF
12 TRBJ1-2 few TRBV7-9 NA TGTGCCAGCAGCTTTGAAAACTATGGCTACACCTTC CASSFENYGYTF
14 TRBJ1-5 few TRBV20-1 NA TGCAGTGCTGCCACGGGGGCGAGCAATCAGCCCCAGCATTTT CSAATGASNQPQHF
16 TRBJ1-1 NA TRBV5-1 NA TGCGCCAGCAGCCCGGACCCCCAGGGAGGGGGCACTGAAGCTTTCTTT CASSPDPQGGGTEAFF
15 TRBJ1-3 many TRBV6-5 NA TGTGCCAGCAGGAGGGGCGAGGGCTCTGGAAACACCATATATTTT CASRRGEGSGNTIYF
15 TRBJ2-5 few TRBV24-1 TRBD1 TGTGCCACCAGTGATAAACAGGGGTTCAAGGAGACCCAGTACTTC CATSDKQGFKETQYF
13 TRBJ2-1 many TRBV12-3/TRBV12-4 NA TGTGCCAGCAGGATTGGACGGAACAATGAGCAGTTCTTC CASRIGRNNEQFF
14 TRBJ2-1 NA TRBV7-9 NA TGTGCCAGCAGCTCCCCAGCACGCTACAATGAGCAGTTCTTC CASSSPARYNEQFF
16 TRBJ2-3 many TRBV20-1 TRBD2 TGCAGTGCTAGCGGGGCTAGCGGGGGTGGCACAGATACGCAGTATTTT CSASGASGGGTDTQYF
15 TRBJ2-1 NA TRBV20-1 NA TGCAGTGCTAGTGTCTTTTTTCCCTCCTACAATGAGCAGTTCTTC CSASVFFPSYNEQFF
12 TRBJ1-6 few TRBV27 NA TGTGCCAGCAGTCCCCGGTGGTCACCCCTCCACTTT CASSPRWSPLHF
15 TRBJ2-7 NA TRBV7-2 NA TGTGCCAGCAGCCCAGACGGGACCGCATTCTACGAGCAGTACTTC CASSPDGTAFYEQYF
15 TRBJ2-7 NA TRBV6-5 TRBD1 TGTGCCAGCAGCCAGGACAGGGTGCGTCCCTACGAGCAGTACTTC CASSQDRVRPYEQYF
15 TRBJ2-7 NA TRBV20-1 TRBD1 TGCAGTGCTAGTACCCCCGGGACAGGGGGCTACGAGCAGTACTTC CSASTPGTGGYEQYF
15 TRBJ2-7 few TRBV7-8 NA TGTGCCAGCAGCTTCCAACCGGGACAAATTTACGAGCAGTACTTC CASSFQPGQIYEQYF
15 TRBJ2-6 many TRBV6-5 NA TGTGCCAGCAGTTACCCTTCGGCTGGGGCCAACGTCCTGACTTTC CASSYPSAGANVLTF
14 TRBJ1-5 NA TRBV4-3 NA TGCGCCAGCAGCCAGGCGGCGGGGAATCAGCCCCAGCATTTT CASSQAAGNQPQHF
12 TRBJ1-1 NA TRBV5-4 TRBD1 TGTGCCAGCAGCCCGACAGGGCTGGAGGTTTTCTTT CASSPTGLEVFF
16 TRBJ2-3 NA TRBV3-1 TRBD2 TGTGCCAGCAGCCAAACGCGGGAGGGAGGCCCAGATACGCAGTATTTT CASSQTREGGPDTQYF
14 TRBJ1-4 NA TRBV12-3/TRBV12-4 NA TGTGCCAGCACCTCTCTAGGGGGTAATGAAAAACTGTTTTTT CASTSLGGNEKLFF
15 TRBJ2-1 few TRBV5-1 NA TGCGCCAGCAGCGCACGACCCGACCAGGCAAATGAGCAGTTCTTC CASSARPDQANEQFF
17 TRBJ1-2 few TRBV29-1 TRBD1 TGCAGCGTTGAAGATCCCCCAGGGACAGGGGGATTGCGTGGCTACACCTTC CSVEDPPGTGGLRGYTF
15 TRBJ1-1 few TRBV20-1 NA TGCAGTGCTAGTAAGAATCCGGCGACGAACACTGAAGCTTTCTTT CSASKNPATNTEAFF
16 TRBJ2-1 NA TRBV5-1 TRBD2 TGCGCCAGCAGCTTGAGAGGGACTAGCGGGAGCTATGAGCAGTTCTTC CASSLRGTSGSYEQFF
14 TRBJ1-4 few TRBV20-1 TRBD1 TGCAGTGCTTCCCAGGGACAGGGAATAGAAAAACTGTTTTTT CSASQGQGIEKLFF
16 TRBJ2-3 many TRBV18 NA TGTGCCAGCTCACCCCTCCGGGACACAAACACAGATACGCAGTATTTT CASSPLRDTNTDTQYF
19 TRBJ2-1 NA TRBV5-6 TRBD1 TGTGCCAGCAGCAAGAGGACAGGGGTTGGCCTAGCGGCTTACAATGAGCAGTTCTTC CASSKRTGVGLAAYNEQFF
14 TRBJ2-1 many TRBV11-1 NA TGTGCCAGCACCCAGGGCAACTCCTACAATGAGCAGTTCTTC CASTQGNSYNEQFF
11 TRBJ2-1 few TRBV29-1 NA TGCAGCGTAGCCCCTCTGGCTGAGCAGTTCTTC CSVAPLAEQFF
15 TRBJ2-7 few TRBV25-1 NA TGTGCCAGCAGTGACCCCCGACAGATTTCCTACGAGCAGTACTTC CASSDPRQISYEQYF